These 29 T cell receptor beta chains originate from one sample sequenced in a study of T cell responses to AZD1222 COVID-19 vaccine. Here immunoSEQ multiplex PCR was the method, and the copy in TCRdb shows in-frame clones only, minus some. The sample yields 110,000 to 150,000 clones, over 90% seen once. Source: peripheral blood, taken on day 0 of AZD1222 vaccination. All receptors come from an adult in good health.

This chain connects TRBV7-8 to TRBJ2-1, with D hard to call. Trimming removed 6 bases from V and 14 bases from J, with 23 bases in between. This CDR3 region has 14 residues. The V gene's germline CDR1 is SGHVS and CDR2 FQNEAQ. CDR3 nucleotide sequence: TGTGCCAGCAGTAAGTCTAGATTTGGCTTCAGCGAGTTCTTC. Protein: CASSKSRFGFSEFF.

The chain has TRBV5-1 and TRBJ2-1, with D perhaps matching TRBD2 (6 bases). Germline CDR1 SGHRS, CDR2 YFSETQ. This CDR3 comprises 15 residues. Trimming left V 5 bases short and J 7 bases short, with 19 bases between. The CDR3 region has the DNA TGCGCCAGCAGGTCGGGAGCGGCTGTAGGGAATGAGCAGTTCTTC. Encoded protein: CASRSGAAVGNEQFF.

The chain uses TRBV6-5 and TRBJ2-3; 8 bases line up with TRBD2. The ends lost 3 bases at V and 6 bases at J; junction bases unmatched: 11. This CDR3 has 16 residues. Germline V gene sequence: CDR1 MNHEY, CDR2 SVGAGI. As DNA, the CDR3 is TGTGCCAGCAGTTATTACCCGGGGGGGAAGATGGATACGCAGTATTTT. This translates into CASSYYPGGKMDTQYF.

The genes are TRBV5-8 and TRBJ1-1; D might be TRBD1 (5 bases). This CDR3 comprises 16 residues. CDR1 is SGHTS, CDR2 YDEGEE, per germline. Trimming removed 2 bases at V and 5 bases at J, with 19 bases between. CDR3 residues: CASSFHRPRIRTEAFF. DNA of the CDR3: TGTGCCAGCAGCTTCCACAGGCCCAGGATACGAACTGAAGCTTTCTTT.

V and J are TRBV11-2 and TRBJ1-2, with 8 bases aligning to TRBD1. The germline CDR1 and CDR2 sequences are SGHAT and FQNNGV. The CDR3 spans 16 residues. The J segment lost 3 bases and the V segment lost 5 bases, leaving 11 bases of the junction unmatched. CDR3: CASSTTTGELDYGYTF. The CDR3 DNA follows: TGTGCCAGCAGCACTACGACAGGGGAATTAGACTATGGCTACACCTTC.

DNA of the CDR3: TGTGCCACCAGCTCTCCAGGGCTTGGGACTGAAGCTTTCTTT. Protein product: CATSSPGLGTEAFF. V gene TRBV24-1 combines with J gene TRBJ1-1, with D perhaps TRBD1 (5 bases). The germline V gene has CDR1 KGHDR and CDR2 SFDVKD. This CDR3 comprises 14 residues. Between the trimmed V and J ends, which lost 7 bases and 5 bases, there was a span of 16 bases.

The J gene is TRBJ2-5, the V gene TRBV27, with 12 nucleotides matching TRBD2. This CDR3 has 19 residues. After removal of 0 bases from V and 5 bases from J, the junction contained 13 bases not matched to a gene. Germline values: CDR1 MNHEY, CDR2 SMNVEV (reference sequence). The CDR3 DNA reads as TGTGCCAGCAGTTTATCGCCTAGCGGGAGGGTCGTGCGTTGGGAGACCCAGTACTTC. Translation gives CASSLSPSGRVVRWETQYF.

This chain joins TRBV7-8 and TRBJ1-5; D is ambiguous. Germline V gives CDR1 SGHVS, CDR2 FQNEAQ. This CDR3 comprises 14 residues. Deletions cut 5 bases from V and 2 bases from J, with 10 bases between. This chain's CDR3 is CASSPRGGNQPQHF. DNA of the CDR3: TGTGCCAGCAGCCCACGCGGGGGCAATCAGCCCCAGCATTTT. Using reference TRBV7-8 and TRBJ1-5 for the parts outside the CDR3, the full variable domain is GAGVSQSPRYKVAKRGQDVALRCDPISGHVSLFWYQQALGQGPEFLTYFQNEAQLDKSGLPSDRFFAERPEGSVSTLKIQRTQQEDSAVYLCASSPRGGNQPQHFGDGTRLSIL.

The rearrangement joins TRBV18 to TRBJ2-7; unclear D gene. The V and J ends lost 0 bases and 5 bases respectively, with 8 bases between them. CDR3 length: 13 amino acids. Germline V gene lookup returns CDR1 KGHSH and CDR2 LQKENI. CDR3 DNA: TGTGCCAGCTCACCACCTAACGGTCACGAGCAGTACTTC. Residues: CASSPPNGHEQYF.

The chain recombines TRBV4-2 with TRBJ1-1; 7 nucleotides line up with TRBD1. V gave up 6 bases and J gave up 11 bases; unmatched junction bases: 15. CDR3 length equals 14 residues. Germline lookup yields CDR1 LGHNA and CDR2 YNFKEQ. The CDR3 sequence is CASRAPGRGREAFF. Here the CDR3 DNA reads TGTGCCAGCAGAGCCCCGGGGAGGGGGCGGGAGGCTTTCTTT.

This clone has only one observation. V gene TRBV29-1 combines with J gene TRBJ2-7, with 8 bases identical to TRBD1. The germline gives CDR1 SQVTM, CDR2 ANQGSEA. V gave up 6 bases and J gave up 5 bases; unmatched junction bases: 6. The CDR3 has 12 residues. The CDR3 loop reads CSVETGVHEQYF. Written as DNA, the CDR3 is TGCAGCGTGGAGACAGGGGTCCACGAGCAGTACTTC.

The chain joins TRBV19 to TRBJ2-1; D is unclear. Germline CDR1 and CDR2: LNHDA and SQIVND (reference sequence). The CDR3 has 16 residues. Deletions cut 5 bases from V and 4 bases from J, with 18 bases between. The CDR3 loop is CASSPTSLALYNEQFF. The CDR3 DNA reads TGTGCCAGTAGTCCAACCTCACTTGCGTTGTACAATGAGCAGTTCTTC.

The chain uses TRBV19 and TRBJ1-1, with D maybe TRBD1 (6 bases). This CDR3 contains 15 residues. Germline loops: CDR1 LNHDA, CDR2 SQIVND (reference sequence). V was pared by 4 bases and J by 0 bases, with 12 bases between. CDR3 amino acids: CASSTPGEMNTEAFF. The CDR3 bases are TGTGCCAGTAGTACCCCAGGGGAAATGAACACTGAAGCTTTCTTT.

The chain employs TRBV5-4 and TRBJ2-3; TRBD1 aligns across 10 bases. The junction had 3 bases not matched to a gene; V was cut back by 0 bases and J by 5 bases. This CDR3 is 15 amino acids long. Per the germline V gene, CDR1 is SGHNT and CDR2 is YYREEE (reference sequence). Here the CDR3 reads CASSLDRTGGDTQYF. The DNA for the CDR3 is TGTGCCAGCAGCTTGGACAGGACAGGGGGAGATACGCAGTATTTT.

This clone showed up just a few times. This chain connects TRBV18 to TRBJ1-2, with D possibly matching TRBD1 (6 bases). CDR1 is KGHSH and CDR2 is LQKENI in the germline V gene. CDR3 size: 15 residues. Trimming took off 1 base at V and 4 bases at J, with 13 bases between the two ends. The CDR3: CASSPLTGQVYGYTF. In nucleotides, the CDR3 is TGTGCCAGCTCACCACTAACGGGACAAGTCTATGGCTACACCTTC.

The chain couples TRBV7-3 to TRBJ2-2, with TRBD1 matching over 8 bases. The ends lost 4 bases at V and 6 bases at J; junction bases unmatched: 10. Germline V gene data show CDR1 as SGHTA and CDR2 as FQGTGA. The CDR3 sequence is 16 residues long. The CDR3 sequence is CASSSPGQARAGELFF. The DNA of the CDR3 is TGTGCCAGCAGCTCCCCGGGACAGGCTAGGGCCGGGGAGCTGTTTTTT.

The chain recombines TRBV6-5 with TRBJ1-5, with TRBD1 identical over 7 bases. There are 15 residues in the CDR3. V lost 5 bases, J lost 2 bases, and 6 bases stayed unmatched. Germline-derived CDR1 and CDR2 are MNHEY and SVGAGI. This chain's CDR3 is CASSPTGEGNQPQHF. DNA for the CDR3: TGTGCCAGCAGTCCCACAGGGGAAGGCAATCAGCCCCAGCATTTT.

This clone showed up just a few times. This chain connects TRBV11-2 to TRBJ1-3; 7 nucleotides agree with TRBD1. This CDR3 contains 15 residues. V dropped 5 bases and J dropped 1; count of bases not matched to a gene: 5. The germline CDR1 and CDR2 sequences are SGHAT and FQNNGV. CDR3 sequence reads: CASSGGQFSGNTIYF. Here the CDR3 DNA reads TGTGCCAGCAGCGGGGGACAGTTTTCTGGAAACACCATATATTTT.

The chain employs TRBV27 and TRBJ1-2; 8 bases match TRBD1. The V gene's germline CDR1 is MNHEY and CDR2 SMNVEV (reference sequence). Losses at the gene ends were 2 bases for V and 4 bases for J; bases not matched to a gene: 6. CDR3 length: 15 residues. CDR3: CASSLSYRGIYGYTF. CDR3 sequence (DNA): TGTGCCAGCAGTTTAAGTTACAGGGGGATCTATGGCTACACCTTC.

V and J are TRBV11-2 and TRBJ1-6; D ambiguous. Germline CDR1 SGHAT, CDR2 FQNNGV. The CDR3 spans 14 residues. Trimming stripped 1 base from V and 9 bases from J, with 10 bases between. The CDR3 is CASSLGVSGSPLHF. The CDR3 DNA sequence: TGTGCCAGCAGCTTAGGAGTTTCGGGTTCACCCCTCCACTTT.

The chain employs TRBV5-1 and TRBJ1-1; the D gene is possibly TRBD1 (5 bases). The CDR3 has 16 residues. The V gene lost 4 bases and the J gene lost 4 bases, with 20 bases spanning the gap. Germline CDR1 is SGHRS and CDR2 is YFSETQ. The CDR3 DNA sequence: TGCGCCAGCAGCGAGTCCCCAAACGCCCAGGGCACTGAAGCTTTCTTT. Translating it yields CASSESPNAQGTEAFF.

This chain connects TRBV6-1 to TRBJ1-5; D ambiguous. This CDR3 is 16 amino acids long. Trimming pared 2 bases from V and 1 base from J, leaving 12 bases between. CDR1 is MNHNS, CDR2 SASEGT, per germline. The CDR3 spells CASSEFPHGSNQPQHF. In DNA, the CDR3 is TGTGCCAGCAGTGAATTTCCCCACGGGAGCAATCAGCCCCAGCATTTT.

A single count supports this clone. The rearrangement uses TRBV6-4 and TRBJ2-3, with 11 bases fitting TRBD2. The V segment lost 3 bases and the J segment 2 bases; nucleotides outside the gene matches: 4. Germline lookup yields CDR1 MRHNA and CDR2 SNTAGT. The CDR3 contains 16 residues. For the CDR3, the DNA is TGTGCCAGCAGTGATGGGACTAGCGGACTCACAGATACGCAGTATTTT. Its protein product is CASSDGTSGLTDTQYF.

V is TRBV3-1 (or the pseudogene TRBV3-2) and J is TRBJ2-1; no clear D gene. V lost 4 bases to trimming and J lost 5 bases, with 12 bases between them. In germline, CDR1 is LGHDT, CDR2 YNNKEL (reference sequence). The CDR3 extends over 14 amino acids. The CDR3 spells CASSPSGRNNEQFF. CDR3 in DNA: TGTGCCAGCAGCCCGTCGGGTCGAAACAATGAGCAGTTCTTC.

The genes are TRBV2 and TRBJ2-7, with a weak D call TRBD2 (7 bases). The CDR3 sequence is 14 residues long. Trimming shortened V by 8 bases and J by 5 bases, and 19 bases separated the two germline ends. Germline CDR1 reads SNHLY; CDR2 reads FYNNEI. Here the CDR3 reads CASGGRESINEQYF. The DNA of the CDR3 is TGTGCCAGCGGGGGGCGGGAGTCGATCAACGAGCAGTACTTC.

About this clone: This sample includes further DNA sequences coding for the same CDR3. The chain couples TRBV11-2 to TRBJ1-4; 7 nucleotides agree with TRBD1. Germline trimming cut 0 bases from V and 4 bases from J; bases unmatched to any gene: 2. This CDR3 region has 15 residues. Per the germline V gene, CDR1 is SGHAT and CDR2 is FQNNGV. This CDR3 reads CASSLETGLNEKLFF. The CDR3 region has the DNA TGTGCCAGCAGCTTAGAGACAGGGCTTAATGAAAAACTGTTTTTT.

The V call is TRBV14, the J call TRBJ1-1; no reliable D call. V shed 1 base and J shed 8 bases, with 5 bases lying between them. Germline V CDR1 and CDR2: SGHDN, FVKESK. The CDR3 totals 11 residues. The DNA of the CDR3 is TGTGCCAGCAGCCAAGCGGGGGAAGCTTTCTTT. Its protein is CASSQAGEAFF. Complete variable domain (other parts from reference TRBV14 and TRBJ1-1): EAGVTQFPSHSVIEKGQTVTLRCDPISGHDNLYWYRRVMGKEIKFLLHFVKESKQDESGMPNNRFLAERTGGTYSTLKVQPAELEDSGVYFCASSQAGEAFFGQGTRLTVV.

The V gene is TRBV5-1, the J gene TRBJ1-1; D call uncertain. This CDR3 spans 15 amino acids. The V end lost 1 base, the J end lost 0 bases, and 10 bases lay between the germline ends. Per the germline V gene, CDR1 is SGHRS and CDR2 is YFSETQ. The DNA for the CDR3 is TGCGCCAGCAGCTTGACTTACCGCATGAACACTGAAGCTTTCTTT. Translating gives CASSLTYRMNTEAFF.

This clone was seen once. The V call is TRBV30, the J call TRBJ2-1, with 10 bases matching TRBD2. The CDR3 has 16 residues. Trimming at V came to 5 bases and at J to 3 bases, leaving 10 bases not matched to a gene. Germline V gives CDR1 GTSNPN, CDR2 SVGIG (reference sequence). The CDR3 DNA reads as TGTGCCTGGGAACCTATAGCGGGAGGAAACTACAATGAGCAGTTCTTC. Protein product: CAWEPIAGGNYNEQFF.